Shown below are 27 T cell receptor beta chains from a single sample sequenced in a study of beta chain features in type 1 diabetes. As every portion of the isolated RNA was reverse transcribed, the sequencing read expressed TCRB transcripts. Profiling relied on immunoSEQ multiplex PCR, and the TCRdb table lists in-frame clones only, not all of them. The sample includes about 290,000 clones, 7% to 9% of them seen just once. The sequenced sample was central memory CD4+ T cells from blood. All receptors come from a young woman in good health.

The rearrangement links TRBV7-2 to TRBJ2-1; TRBD1 matches 10 bases. The CDR3 sequence is 15 residues long. Germline trimming cut 3 bases from V and 6 bases from J; bases unmatched to any gene: 5. Germline V gene lookup returns CDR1 SGHTA and CDR2 FQGNSA. The CDR3 here is CASSFGQGGVNEQFF. CDR3 in DNA: TGTGCCAGCAGCTTCGGACAGGGGGGAGTCAATGAGCAGTTCTTC.

This clone was counted only a few times. The chain couples TRBV7-2 to TRBJ1-5; TRBD1 agrees at 8 bases. The germline gives CDR1 SGHTA, CDR2 FQGNSA. V gave up 3 bases and J gave up 4 bases; unmatched junction bases: 5. The length of the CDR3 is 15 residues. The CDR3 nucleotides are TGTGCCAGCAGCTTTACGGACAGGGCTAATCAGCCCCAGCATTTT. This gives the protein CASSFTDRANQPQHF.

This clone has a handful of counts. The chain links TRBV18 to TRBJ2-1, with 8 bases that match TRBD1. This CDR3 comprises 12 residues. The trim removed 1 base at V and 10 bases at J, leaving 0 bases unmatched. The V gene's germline CDR1 is KGHSH and CDR2 LQKENI. This chain's CDR3 is CASSPRTGEQFF. The DNA of the CDR3 is TGTGCCAGCTCACCACGGACAGGGGAGCAGTTCTTC.

V usage is TRBV5-1 and J usage is TRBJ2-5; perhaps TRBD2 as D (6 bases). V dropped 7 bases and J dropped 1 base, with 8 bases sitting between them. Germline CDR1 and CDR2: SGHRS and YFSETQ. CDR3 length equals 12 residues. The CDR3 loop reads CASGTFQETQYF. Here the CDR3 DNA reads TGCGCCAGCGGGACTTTCCAAGAGACCCAGTACTTC.

V gene TRBV5-1 combines with J gene TRBJ2-1; D gene ambiguous. Trimming shortened V by 0 bases and J by 3 bases, and 7 bases separated the two germline ends. Germline CDR1 and CDR2: SGHRS and YFSETQ. This CDR3 spans 14 amino acids. The CDR3 region has the DNA TGCGCCAGCAGCTTGGACAGTAGCTACAATGAGCAGTTCTTC. Its protein is CASSLDSSYNEQFF.

Details on this clone: A far larger clone is only one base removed, so a read error is likely. CDR3 coding DNA: TGCAGCGGGGCCCTGCCGGGGGGGAACACTGAAGCTTTCTTT. Protein sequence: CSGALPGGNTEAFF. The rearrangement joins TRBV29-1 to TRBJ1-1; D might be TRBD1 (5 bases). From germline, CDR1 is SQVTM and CDR2 ANQGSEA. The V end lost 7 bases, the J end lost 1 base, and 16 bases lay between the germline ends. The CDR3 length is 14 residues. Based on the CDR3 plus reference TRBV29-1 and TRBJ1-1, the full variable domain is SAVISQKPSRDICQRGTSLTIQCQVDSQVTMMFWYRQQPGQSLTLIATANQGSEATYESGFVIDKFPISRPNLTFSTLTVSNMSPEDSSIYLCSGALPGGNTEAFFGQGTRLTVV.

The chain is built from TRBV6-5 and TRBJ1-5; TRBD1 is a possible D gene (6 bases). CDR1 is MNHEY and CDR2 is SVGAGI in the germline V gene. The CDR3 sequence is 14 residues long. V lost 5 bases, J lost 2 bases, and 10 bases lay in between. CDR3 bases: TGTGCCAGCAGTGATCCAGGGGGCAATCAGCCCCAGCATTTT. Its protein is CASSDPGGNQPQHF.

This clone was seen more than once but under ten times. J is TRBJ1-5 and V is TRBV2; D is ambiguous. Germline-derived CDR1 and CDR2 are SNHLY and FYNNEI. The V end lost 6 bases, the J end lost 0 bases, and 9 bases lay between the germline ends. The CDR3 consists of 14 residues. CDR3 bases: TGTGCCAGCAGGCCCATTCTTAGCAATCAGCCCCAGCATTTT. Protein: CASRPILSNQPQHF.

This chain connects TRBV28 to TRBJ1-2; TRBD1 might be the D (6 bases). CDR1 MDHEN and CDR2 SYDVKM come from the germline V gene. Trimming took off 6 bases at V and 4 bases at J, with 15 bases between the two ends. CDR3 size: 14 residues. The CDR3 loop reads CASSLGGRGYGYTF. In nucleotides, the CDR3 is TGTGCCAGCAGCCTGGGGGGCAGGGGCTATGGCTACACCTTC.

This clone was detected only a few times. The chain employs TRBV30 and TRBJ2-7; possible D gene TRBD1, 6 bases. Germline V CDR1 and CDR2: GTSNPN, SVGIG (reference sequence). This CDR3 spans 14 amino acids. Trimming pared 5 bases from V and 2 bases from J, leaving 16 bases between. The CDR3 sequence is CAWDRSEGPYEQYF. The CDR3 bases are TGTGCCTGGGACAGGTCTGAGGGCCCCTACGAGCAGTACTTC.

The CDR3 DNA sequence: TGTGCCAGCTCAGCTCAGGGGTTATTCTACAATGAGCAGTTCTTC. It codes for CASSAQGLFYNEQFF. The J gene is TRBJ2-1, the V gene TRBV18; D is perhaps TRBD1 (6 bases). Germline V gives CDR1 KGHSH, CDR2 LQKENI. The CDR3 has 15 residues. Trimming took off 5 bases at V and 3 bases at J, with 14 bases between the two ends.

V is TRBV4-2 and J is TRBJ2-3; D is possibly TRBD2 (7 bases). There are 17 residues in the CDR3. In germline, CDR1 is LGHNA, CDR2 YNFKEQ. Trimming removed 0 bases from V and 3 bases from J, with 16 bases in between. CDR3 in DNA: TGTGCCAGCAGCCAAGATCGTTGGGGGGGCCAGACAGATACGCAGTATTTT. Translated: CASSQDRWGGQTDTQYF.

This clone was detected a few times. Different DNA sequences within this sample yield the same CDR3. This chain uses TRBV18 with TRBJ2-1; D is unresolved. CDR3 length: 12 residues. Germline CDR1 reads KGHSH; CDR2 reads LQKENI. The V end lost 1 base, the J end lost 6 bases, and 4 bases lay between the germline ends. This CDR3 reads CASSPQGNEQFF. The CDR3 DNA reads TGTGCCAGCTCACCACAGGGCAATGAGCAGTTCTTC.

A few counts support this clone. The chain links TRBV6-5 to TRBJ2-1; either TRBD1 or TRBD2 may supply D (6 bases each). CDR3 length: 13 amino acids. The V end was cut by 10 bases, the J end by 1 base, with 11 bases between. The germline gives CDR1 MNHEY, CDR2 SVGAGI. The chain's CDR3 is CAIRGRSYNEQFF. The DNA for the CDR3 is TGTGCCATAAGGGGGAGGTCCTACAATGAGCAGTTCTTC.

This clone was seen only a few times. The J gene is TRBJ1-5, the V gene TRBV18; 7 positions match TRBD1. The J segment lost 8 bases and the V segment lost 2 bases, leaving 3 bases of the junction unmatched. Germline loops: CDR1 KGHSH, CDR2 LQKENI. The CDR3 extends over 13 amino acids. CDR3 in DNA: TGTGCCAGCTCACCAGACAGGGAAGAGCCCCAGCATTTT. This translates into CASSPDREEPQHF.

The rearrangement uses TRBV5-1 and TRBJ2-5; D unresolved. V lost 1 base and J lost 0, with 13 bases in between. Germline loops: CDR1 SGHRS, CDR2 YFSETQ. The CDR3 has 16 amino acids. CDR3 in DNA: TGCGCCAGCAGCTTGATCTCTAGTGGGTACCAAGAGACCCAGTACTTC. Its translation is CASSLISSGYQETQYF.

V gene TRBV19 combines with J gene TRBJ1-2, with D tentatively TRBD1 (6 bases). The germline CDR1 and CDR2 sequences are LNHDA and SQIVND (reference sequence). V lost 9 bases and J lost 6, with 14 bases in between. The CDR3 extends over 12 amino acids. The CDR3 loop reads CASLTGNHGYTF. The CDR3 DNA is TGTGCCAGCTTAACAGGGAACCATGGCTACACCTTC.

A few counts support this clone. The chain recombines TRBV30 with TRBJ1-2; TRBD1 is a possible D gene (6 bases). The germline gives CDR1 GTSNPN, CDR2 SVGIG (reference sequence). Deletions cut 2 bases from V and 8 bases from J, with 15 bases between. This CDR3 contains 13 residues. CDR3 amino acids: CAWSPGRGLGYTF. The CDR3 bases are TGTGCCTGGAGTCCTGGGAGGGGGTTAGGCTACACCTTC.

The gene calls are TRBV4-2 and TRBJ2-5; TRBD2 agrees at 10 bases. Germline CDR1 is LGHNA and CDR2 is YNFKEQ. Trimming cost V 5 bases and J 7 bases; bases outside gene matches: 25. CDR3 length equals 20 residues. Written as DNA, the CDR3 is TGTGCCAGCAGCTGGGTGGTGTCAGCGGGAGGGAGATTGGGGGAAGCGACCCAGTACTTC. Protein sequence: CASSWVVSAGGRLGEATQYF.

This clone was counted a few times. The rearrangement joins TRBV6-5 to TRBJ2-1, with TRBD1 matching over 7 bases. The CDR3 is 14 amino acids. Germline V lookup: CDR1 MNHEY, CDR2 SVGAGI. J gave up 0 bases and V 6 bases, and 2 bases lay outside the gene matches. The CDR3 spells CASRGDSSYNEQFF. DNA of the CDR3: TGTGCCAGCAGGGGGGACAGCTCCTACAATGAGCAGTTCTTC.

This clone was counted only a few times. This chain joins TRBV6-6 and TRBJ2-3; D unresolved. Per germline, CDR1 MNHNY and CDR2 SVGAGI (reference sequence). CDR3 length: 12 residues. Between the trimmed V and J ends, which lost 5 bases and 4 bases, there was a span of 7 bases. The CDR3 spells CASSPTADTQYF. CDR3 coding DNA: TGTGCCAGCAGTCCCACGGCAGATACGCAGTATTTT.

The rearrangement links TRBV14 to TRBJ2-7, with unresolved D. This CDR3 has 14 residues. Trimming took off 4 bases at V and 2 bases at J, with 12 bases between the two ends. Germline V lookup: CDR1 SGHDN, CDR2 FVKESK. Here the CDR3 DNA reads TGTGCCAGCAGCCGTCTCGCGATAGCCTACGAGCAGTACTTC. It specifies CASSRLAIAYEQYF.

This clone occurred a few times. The chain couples TRBV7-9 to TRBJ2-7, with no clear D. The ends were cut back, 1 base at V and 0 bases at J, with 7 bases in the middle. From germline, CDR1 is SEHNR and CDR2 FQNEAQ (reference sequence). The CDR3 spans 14 residues. The CDR3 loop reads CASSLVRPSYEQYV. The CDR3 region has the DNA TGTGCCAGCAGCTTAGTGCGGCCCTCCTACGAGCAGTACGTC.

This clone has only a few counts. For the CDR3, the DNA is TGTGCCAGCAGCTTACGCAGCTTGGAGACCCAGTACTTC. Translation gives CASSLRSLETQYF. The J gene is TRBJ2-5, the V gene TRBV7-8; D is unclear. CDR3 length: 13 residues. CDR1 and CDR2 (germline): SGHVS, FQNEAQ. V shed 2 bases and J shed 5 bases, with 9 bases lying between them.

The chain joins TRBV27 to TRBJ2-3; no firm D call. Germline V lookup: CDR1 MNHEY, CDR2 SMNVEV (reference sequence). CDR3 length: 16 residues. V dropped 2 bases and J dropped 0 bases, with 12 bases sitting between them. The CDR3 spells CASSLGGYTSTDTQYF. The CDR3 DNA reads TGTGCCAGCAGTTTAGGCGGATACACTAGCACAGATACGCAGTATTTT.

The chain has TRBV18 and TRBJ1-2, with D possibly matching TRBD1 (5 bases). Per the germline V gene, CDR1 is KGHSH and CDR2 is LQKENI. The CDR3 has 14 amino acids. V lost 2 bases to trimming and J lost 7 bases, with 14 bases between them. CDR3 sequence: CASSPDAGHIGYTF. CDR3 coding DNA: TGTGCCAGCTCACCAGACGCAGGGCACATTGGCTACACCTTC.

This clone was seen only a few times. V and J are TRBV14 and TRBJ2-5; D is undetermined. The V and J ends lost 2 bases and 2 bases respectively, with 15 bases between them. Germline CDR1 reads SGHDN; CDR2 reads FVKESK. The CDR3 has 16 residues. Here the CDR3 DNA reads TGTGCCAGCAGCCAATCCGGGTCCCAGCCTCAAGAGACCCAGTACTTC. Its protein product is CASSQSGSQPQETQYF.